The 6 T cell receptor beta chains below come from one sample, sequenced in a study of blood T cell repertoires in COVID-19. Libraries were prepared by immunoSEQ multiplex PCR; TCRdb keeps only in-frame clonotypes and omits some of them. In the table there are roughly 260,000 clones, roughly 84% of which are singletons. Sequenced input: peripheral blood. The receptor source for this set is a woman in her 40s with active or convalescent COVID-19.

A remark on this clone: Other DNA sequences of this sample code for an identical CDR3. The chain combines TRBV25-1 with TRBJ1-2; unclear D gene. The germline CDR1 and CDR2 sequences are MGHDK and SYGVNS. The CDR3 is 14 amino acids. Trimming left V 3 bases short and J 5 bases short, with 13 bases between. The CDR3 is CASSEPGGRYGYTF. The CDR3 DNA follows: TGTGCCAGCAGTGAGCCCGGAGGAAGATATGGCTACACCTTC.

The genes are TRBV14 and TRBJ2-5; the D gene is possibly TRBD2 (6 bases). V was pared by 3 bases and J by 7 bases, with 15 bases between. CDR1 and CDR2 (germline): SGHDN, FVKESK. The CDR3 runs 14 residues. Written as DNA, the CDR3 is TGTGCCAGCAGCCATTCGGGACTCTTGGGGACCCAGTACTTC. This translates into CASSHSGLLGTQYF. The whole variable domain, remainder taken from reference TRBV14 and TRBJ2-5, is EAGVTQFPSHSVIEKGQTVTLRCDPISGHDNLYWYRRVMGKEIKFLLHFVKESKQDESGMPNNRFLAERTGGTYSTLKVQPAELEDSGVYFCASSHSGLLGTQYFGPGTRLLVL.

The chain has TRBV28 and TRBJ1-2; maybe TRBD1 (5 bases). CDR3 length equals 12 residues. The V and J ends lost 8 bases and 7 bases respectively, with 14 bases between them. The V gene's germline CDR1 is MDHEN and CDR2 SYDVKM. The CDR3 loop is CASLSGGLGYTF. The CDR3 DNA follows: TGTGCCAGCCTTTCGGGGGGTCTTGGCTACACCTTC.

The rearrangement links TRBV5-1 to TRBJ1-1; D unclear. Between the trimmed V and J ends, which lost 7 bases and 8 bases, there was a span of 12 bases. This CDR3 spans 11 amino acids. Germline CDR1 is SGHRS and CDR2 is YFSETQ. CDR3 in DNA: TGCGCCAGCTTGTATGGAGGGGAAGCTTTCTTT. Translated: CASLYGGEAFF.

This clone was recorded only once. The CDR3 nucleotides are TGTGCCAGCAGCCAAGAAGGAAGCAGACATAGCAATCAGCCCCAGCATTTT. This sequence encodes CASSQEGSRHSNQPQHF. V usage is TRBV4-2 and J usage is TRBJ1-5; D not certain. Trimming removed 0 bases at V and 0 bases at J, with 12 bases between. CDR1 LGHNA and CDR2 YNFKEQ come from the germline V gene. This CDR3 is built from 17 residues.

The chain carries TRBV18 and TRBJ2-2, with unresolved D. The CDR3 spans 15 residues. Germline CDR1 reads KGHSH; CDR2 reads LQKENI. V was clipped by 6 bases and J by 3 bases, with 14 bases between them. The CDR3 loop is CASSGGASDTGELFF. The DNA of the CDR3 is TGTGCCAGCTCGGGTGGAGCCTCGGACACCGGGGAGCTGTTTTTT.